The clone carrying this TCR beta chain occurred many times. CDR1 is SNHLY and CDR2 is FYNNEI in the germline V gene. The CDR3 contains 16 residues. V shed 4 bases and J shed 2 bases, with 12 bases lying between them. As for time point: before trial treatment. This sample is part of a study of low-dose radiotherapy and immunotherapy resistance in tumors. In the study overall: Cohort 1 patients were irradiated with 0.5 Gy fractions every 2 weeks to 6.5 Gy total.

TRAV and TRBV primers primed cDNA for both TCRalpha and TCRbeta. TCR amplification used 15 to 20 PCR cycles, a constant-region primer and a V-primer adapter. TCRdb reprocessed the reads with MiXCR, giving one entry per CDR3 protein. In the table there are more than 70,000 distinct CDR3 sequences, roughly 31% of which are singletons. Material: PBMCs, obtained before treatment. This clonotype was obtained from a female donor with ovarian cancer. This rearrangement joins TRBV2 to TRBJ2-6; a possible D gene is TRBD1 (5 bases). The CDR3 region has the DNA TGTGCCAGCAGTGTCCTTGGCAGGGCTGGGGCCAACGTCCTGACTTTC. Translation gives CASSVLGRAGANVLTF.